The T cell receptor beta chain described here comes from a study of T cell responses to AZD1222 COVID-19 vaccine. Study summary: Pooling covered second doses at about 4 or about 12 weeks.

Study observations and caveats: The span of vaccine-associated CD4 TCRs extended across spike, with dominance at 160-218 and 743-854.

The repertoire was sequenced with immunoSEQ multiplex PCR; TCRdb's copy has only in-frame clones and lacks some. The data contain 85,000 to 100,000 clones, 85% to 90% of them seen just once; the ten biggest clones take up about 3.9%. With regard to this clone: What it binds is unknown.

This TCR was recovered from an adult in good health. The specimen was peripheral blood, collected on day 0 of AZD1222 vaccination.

CDR3 in amino acids: CSAYRGGYGYTF. Written as DNA, the CDR3 is TGCAGCGCCTACAGGGGCGGGTATGGCTACACCTTC. The chain has TRBV29-1 and TRBJ1-2, with 7 nucleotides matching TRBD1. Looked up from germline, CDR1 is SQVTM and CDR2 is ANQGSEA. Unmatched junction bases numbered 7, after V lost 7 bases and J lost 5 bases. The CDR3 consists of 12 residues.